Following are 4 T cell receptor beta chains from one sample sequenced in a study of CD8 T cells in Susac syndrome. Roughly 0.45 to 1 ug RNA was reverse transcribed with random hexamers. TCRdb re-analysed the immunoSEQ multiplex PCR reads in MiXCR, keeping a single row per CDR3 protein. The sample has approximately 110,000 distinct CDR3 sequences; 85% to 95% are singletons. The sample was CD8+ T cells from PBMCs. The receptors were sampled from a human donor with multiple sclerosis.

This clonotype appeared once. The genes are TRBV5-1 and TRBJ2-1; D remains unclear. The germline V gene has CDR1 SGHRS and CDR2 YFSETQ. The CDR3 is made up of 12 amino acids. V dropped 7 bases and J dropped 4 bases, with 9 bases sitting between them. The CDR3 spells CASGNSYNEQFF. The CDR3 bases are TGCGCCAGCGGAAACTCGTACAATGAGCAGTTCTTC.

Written as DNA, the CDR3 is TGTGCCAGCAGTCCGCGACAGGGTCAACCCCAGCATTTT. Protein sequence: CASSPRQGQPQHF. The chain carries TRBV27 and TRBJ1-5; TRBD1 matches 7 bases. The CDR3 is made up of 13 amino acids. The ends lost 5 bases at V and 10 bases at J; junction bases unmatched: 8. CDR1 and CDR2 (germline): MNHEY, SMNVEV (reference sequence).

V is TRBV3-1 and J is TRBJ2-7; no definite D call. Germline assignment: CDR1 LGHDT and CDR2 YNNKEL (reference sequence). V was pared by 0 bases and J by 7 bases, with 16 bases between. The CDR3 loop spans 15 amino acids. The DNA of the CDR3 is TGTGCCAGCAGCCAAGATATTGGCCTATCCTCGGAGCAGTACTTC. Protein sequence: CASSQDIGLSSEQYF.

V usage is TRBV4-1 and J usage is TRBJ2-5, with no clear D. The CDR3 contains 15 residues. Germline V lookup: CDR1 MGHRA, CDR2 YSYEKL. V dropped 0 bases and J dropped 0 bases, with 8 bases sitting between them. DNA of the CDR3: TGCGCCAGCAGCCAAGATGGAAGGTACCAAGAGACCCAGTACTTC. Residues: CASSQDGRYQETQYF.